This T cell receptor beta chain was sequenced during a study of blood T cell repertoires in COVID-19. Across the whole study: Both acute and convalescent COVID-19 samples were obtained from the United States, Italy and Spain. The cDNA or gDNA used as material had been derived from T cells, B-cell-depleted T cells, or PBMCs.

Original handling: Reference gene primer amplification gave nucleated cell count estimates. The protocol was immunoSEQ multiplex PCR, while the TCRdb copy is restricted to in-frame clones and leaves out a portion. That table furnishes V, J and clone size, whereas the DNA furnished D and trimming. The sample has approximately 260,000 clones; roughly 80% are singletons. Germline V CDR1 and CDR2: SGHAT, FQNNGV. Trimming stripped 5 bases from V and 7 bases from J, with 15 bases between. The CDR3 loop spans 14 amino acids. The TCR was taken from a woman aged 40-49 years with active or convalescent COVID-19. This chain links TRBV11-2 with TRBJ1-5; TRBD1 is a possible D gene (5 bases). Sequencing used peripheral blood. CDR3 region: CASSLAFGGQPQHF. For the CDR3, the DNA is TGTGCCAGCAGCCTGGCCTTCGGGGGACAGCCCCAGCATTTT.